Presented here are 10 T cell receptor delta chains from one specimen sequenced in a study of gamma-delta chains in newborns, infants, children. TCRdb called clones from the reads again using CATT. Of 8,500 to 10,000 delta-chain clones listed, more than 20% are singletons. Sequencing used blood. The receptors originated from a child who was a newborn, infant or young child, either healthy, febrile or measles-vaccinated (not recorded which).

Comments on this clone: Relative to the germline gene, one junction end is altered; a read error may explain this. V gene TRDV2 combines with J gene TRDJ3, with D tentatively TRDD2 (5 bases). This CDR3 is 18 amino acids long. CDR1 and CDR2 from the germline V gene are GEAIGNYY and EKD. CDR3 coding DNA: TGTGCCTGTGACACGTTAACTCCTAGCTCCGGGGACACCCGACAGATGTTTTTC. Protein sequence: CACDTLTPSSGDTRQMFF.

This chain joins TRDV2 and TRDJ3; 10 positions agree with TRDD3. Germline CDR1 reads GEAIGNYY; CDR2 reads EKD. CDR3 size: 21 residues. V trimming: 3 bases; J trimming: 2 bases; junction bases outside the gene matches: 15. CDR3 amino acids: CACDLISTGGSNPWDTRQMFF. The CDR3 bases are TGTGCCTGTGACCTGATCAGTACTGGGGGATCTAACCCCTGGGACACCCGACAGATGTTTTTC.

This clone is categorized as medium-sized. This CDR3 is CACDTLLYTGDDKLIF. As DNA, the CDR3 is TGTGCCTGTGACACACTCCTTTATACTGGGGACGATAAACTCATCTTT. The J gene is TRDJ1, the V gene TRDV2, with 7 bases lining up with TRDD3. Germline lookup yields CDR1 GEAIGNYY and CDR2 EKD. The CDR3 is 16 amino acids. V shed 1 base, J shed 4 bases, and the junction held 11 bases outside the gene matches.

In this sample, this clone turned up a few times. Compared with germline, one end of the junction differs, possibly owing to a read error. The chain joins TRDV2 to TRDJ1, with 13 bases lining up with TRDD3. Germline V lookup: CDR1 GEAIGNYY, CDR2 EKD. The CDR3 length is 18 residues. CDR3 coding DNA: TGTGCCTGTGACCCCGTACTGGGGGATACGGCGAGGGGGGATAAACCCATCTTT. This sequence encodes CACDPVLGDTARGDKPIF.

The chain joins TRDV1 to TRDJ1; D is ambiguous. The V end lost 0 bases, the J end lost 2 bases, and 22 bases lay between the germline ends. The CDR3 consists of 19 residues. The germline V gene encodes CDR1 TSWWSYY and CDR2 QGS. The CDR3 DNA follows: TGTGCTCTTGGGGAACTAAAAGCACGAAACCCCAAGAAAACCGATAAACTCATCTTT. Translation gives CALGELKARNPKKTDKLIF.

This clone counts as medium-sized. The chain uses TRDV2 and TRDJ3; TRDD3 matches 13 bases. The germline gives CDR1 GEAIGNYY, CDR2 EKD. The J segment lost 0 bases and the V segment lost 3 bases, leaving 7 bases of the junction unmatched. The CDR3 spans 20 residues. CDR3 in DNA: TGTGCCTGTGACCGAACTGGGGGATACGGAGTCTCCTGGGACACCCGACAGATGTTTTTC. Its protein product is CACDRTGGYGVSWDTRQMFF.

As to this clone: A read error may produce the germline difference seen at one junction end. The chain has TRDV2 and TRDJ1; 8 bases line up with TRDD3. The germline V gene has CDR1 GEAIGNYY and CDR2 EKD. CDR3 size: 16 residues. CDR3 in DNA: TGTGCCTGGGACTCTGTACTGGGGGGGGACACCGATAAAATCATCTTT. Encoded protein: CAWDSVLGGDTDKIIF.

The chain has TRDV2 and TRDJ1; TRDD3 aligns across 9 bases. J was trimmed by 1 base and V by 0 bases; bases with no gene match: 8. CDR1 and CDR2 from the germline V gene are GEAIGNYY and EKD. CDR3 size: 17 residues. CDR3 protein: CACDTVTGGLPTDKLIF. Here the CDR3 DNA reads TGTGCCTGTGACACCGTGACTGGGGGACTCCCCACCGATAAACTCATCTTT.

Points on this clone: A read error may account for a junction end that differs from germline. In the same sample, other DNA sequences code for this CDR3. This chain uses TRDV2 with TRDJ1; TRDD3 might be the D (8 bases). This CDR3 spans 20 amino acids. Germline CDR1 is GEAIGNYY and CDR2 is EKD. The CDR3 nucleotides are TGTGCCTGTGACTCTTTATTTCCTACTGAGGGGGATATGCACACCGACAAACTCATCTTT. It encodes CACDSLFPTEGDMHTDKLIF.

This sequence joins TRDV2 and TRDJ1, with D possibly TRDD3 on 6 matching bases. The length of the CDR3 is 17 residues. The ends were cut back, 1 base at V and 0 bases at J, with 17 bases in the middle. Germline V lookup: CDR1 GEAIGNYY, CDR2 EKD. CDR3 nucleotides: TGTGCCTGTGACACAAGGGGGGAGAAGGGGGACACCGATAAACTCATCTTT. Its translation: CACDTRGEKGDTDKLIF.